What follows describes a single T cell receptor (beta chain). Which antigen it targets is not known. No much larger clone is present one base from it, and per-base qualities are unavailable. Inclusive of the bounding cysteine and phenylalanine, the CDR3 is 13 residues long. Of the read, only the CDR3 DNA is kept; its 39 bases are in frame from base 1. Sequences PRHDT (CDR1) and FYEKMQ (CDR2) are obtained from the germline V gene (reference sequence). V was cut back by 5 bases and J by 6 bases, leaving a gap of 10 bases between them. Whole blood was collected in K2EDTA tubes by collaborating institutions according to the institutions' own protocols. For TCRbeta analysis, collaborators shipped samples as frozen whole blood, isolated PBMCs, or DNA extracted from either of those sample types. The immunoSEQ Assay, a bias-controlled multiplex PCR, was used to amplify TCRbeta CDR3 regions from genomic DNA. The authors' analysis ran thus. Within the assay, amplification of reference gene primers was used to estimate how many nucleated cells each sample contained. To quantify the absolute abundance of each unique TCRbeta CDR3 rearrangement, sequence reads were collapsed and filtered. Productive Simpson clonality was computed per sample as the square root of Simpson's diversity index over productive rearrangements. This is the immuneACCESS table as TCRdb keeps it, with only in-frame sequences that have V and J called. A part of the clones is gone; compared with another copy, unresolved V genes explain less than half, and the rest is unexplained. V and J calls and clone size are given by that table; D and trimming were obtained from the DNA. Here the sample has approximately 31,000 clones; 89% occur a single time. The ten largest clones represent roughly 28% of the sample.

This entry belongs to a study of blood T cell repertoires in COVID-19 (dated by TCRdb to the early 2020s). The study in broad terms: The collaborator samples originated in the United States, Italy and Spain and spanned the acute and convalescent phases of COVID-19. The samples were drawn from the first 160 participants of the ongoing ImmuneRACE study and from 950 to 1,500 subjects provided by 6 global collaborators. Where HLA class I and class II types were available, the types were taken from metadata supplied by the sample provider, not from assay-based typing. The prospective study material was composed of cDNA or gDNA derived from T cells, B-cell-depleted T cells, or PBMCs. Sample metadata almost always included a de-identified subject ID, COVID-19 status, age in years and sex. The repertoires were made available in a free public database intended to serve as a resource for research on the immune response to SARS-CoV-2. The dataset comprised deeply sampled blood TCRbeta repertoires from subjects exposed to, actively infected with, or recovered from COVID-19. On the study overall, not on this receptor specifically: Clinical and demographic metadata were provided uncurated, with the amount varying by source and participant.

This sequence uses TRBV13 and TRBJ2-2, with the D gene call left open. The sequenced material came from peripheral blood. The source is an elderly man with acute or convalescent COVID-19. This receptor carries the CDR3 CASSIRVPGELFF. The DNA sequence is given as TGTGCCAGCAGCATTAGAGTCCCCGGGGAGCTGTTTTTT.